A single sample gave rise to the 14 T cell receptor beta chains below, sequenced in a study of Graves' ophthalmopathy and Graves' hyperthyroidism. The authors amplified TCR beta CDR3 regions from RNA transcripts. An initial RT-PCR round employing HTBI primers preceded a second-round multiplex PCR. TCRdb processed the multiplex PCR reads anew with MiXCR; each CDR3 protein has one entry. The table lists around 1,000,000 distinct CDR3 sequences, 35% to 40% of them singletons. Sequencing used peripheral blood or thyroid tissue (not recorded which). The source is an adult man with Graves' hyperthyroidism.

V and J are TRBV24-1 and TRBJ2-5; 14 bases are shared with TRBD2. In germline, CDR1 is KGHDR, CDR2 SFDVKD. Trimming cost V 4 bases and J 3 bases; bases outside gene matches: 3. CDR3 length equals 16 residues. Here the CDR3 DNA reads TGTGCCACCAGTGACTTGGGACTAGCGGGAGAAGAGACCCAGTACTTC. This gives the protein CATSDLGLAGEETQYF.

The V call is TRBV2, the J call TRBJ2-6; D possibly uses TRBD1 or TRBD2 (6 bases each). Trimming left V 5 bases short and J 4 bases short, with 15 bases between. This CDR3 spans 16 amino acids. Germline CDR1 is SNHLY and CDR2 is FYNNEI. Here the CDR3 reads CASSTSGAAGANVLTF. The CDR3 DNA reads as TGTGCCAGCAGTACCTCGGGGGCGGCAGGGGCCAACGTCCTGACTTTC.

This clonotype appeared a few times. This rearrangement joins TRBV20-1 to TRBJ2-7; 10 bases are a match to TRBD2. Trimming at V came to 6 bases and at J to 3 bases, leaving 20 bases not matched to a gene. CDR3 length equals 18 residues. The germline CDR1 and CDR2 sequences are DFQATT and SNEGSKA (reference sequence). The chain's CDR3 is CSASPASGSGASGYEQYF. CDR3 in DNA: TGCAGTGCCAGCCCTGCTAGCGGGAGCGGCGCGTCTGGCTACGAGCAGTACTTC.

This clonotype has at least ten counts. The chain joins TRBV20-1 to TRBJ2-7; D might be TRBD1 (5 bases). Germline V gene data show CDR1 as DFQATT and CDR2 as SNEGSKA (reference sequence). V was trimmed by 1 base and J by 0 bases, leaving 7 bases between them. This CDR3 spans 13 amino acids. CDR3 sequence: CSARGDSSYEQYF. The CDR3 DNA follows: TGCAGTGCTAGAGGCGACAGCTCCTACGAGCAGTACTTC.

The rearrangement uses TRBV10-3 and TRBJ2-5; the match to TRBD2 covers 13 bases. CDR3 length: 14 amino acids. The germline V gene has CDR1 ENHRY and CDR2 SYGVKD. The V segment lost 10 bases and the J segment 5 bases; nucleotides outside the gene matches: 7. For the CDR3, the DNA is TGTGCCAGCACTAGCGGGGGGGCTCGGGAGACCCAGTACTTC. This translates into CASTSGGARETQYF.

In its sample, this clonotype was seen a few times. The CDR3 spells CASSQQEGSYEQYF. The CDR3 coding sequence is TGTGCCAGCAGCCAACAGGAGGGCTCCTACGAGCAGTACTTC. The chain has TRBV12-3 or TRBV12-4 and TRBJ2-7, with TRBD2 as a possible D gene (6 bases). The CDR3 is made up of 14 amino acids. The V gene lost 6 bases and the J gene lost 0 bases, with 12 bases spanning the gap.

This clonotype was counted ten times or more. Here the CDR3 reads CSARDVGGTYEQYF. The CDR3 DNA reads as TGCAGTGCTAGAGATGTGGGAGGCACCTACGAGCAGTACTTC. This chain links TRBV20-1 with TRBJ2-7; D is perhaps TRBD2 (6 bases). V was trimmed by 0 bases and J by 2 bases, leaving 11 bases between them. The CDR3 is made up of 14 amino acids. The germline V gene encodes CDR1 DFQATT and CDR2 SNEGSKA (reference sequence).

This clonotype was seen a handful of times. The CDR3 coding sequence is TGTGCCAGTAGTATAGAGCGGCAGCCCCACACTGAAGCTTTCTTT. Translation: CASSIERQPHTEAFF. The chain uses TRBV19 and TRBJ1-1; no clear D. The CDR3 has 15 amino acids. From germline, CDR1 is LNHDA and CDR2 SQIVND (reference sequence). V was pared by 0 bases and J by 3 bases, with 11 bases between.

The chain has TRBV2 and TRBJ2-7; unclear D gene. Between the trimmed V and J ends, which lost 1 base and 7 bases, there was a span of 5 bases. CDR1 and CDR2 (germline): SNHLY, FYNNEI. The CDR3 has 11 residues. For the CDR3, the DNA is TGTGCCAGCAGTGAAGTAGGGGAGCAGTACTTC. Amino acids: CASSEVGEQYF.

In its sample, this clonotype was seen many times. This chain uses TRBV7-8 with TRBJ2-7; 8 nucleotides align to TRBD2. With V trimmed by 2 bases and J by 3 bases, 12 bases remained unmatched. Germline lookup yields CDR1 SGHVS and CDR2 FQNEAQ. CDR3 size: 17 residues. CDR3 protein: CASSLFGGGREVYEQYF. The CDR3 bases are TGTGCCAGCAGCTTATTTGGCGGCGGGCGGGAGGTCTACGAGCAGTACTTC.

This clonotype was observed at least ten times. The genes are TRBV5-1 and TRBJ1-1, with unresolved D. Trimming left V 5 bases short and J 5 bases short, with 19 bases between. Germline CDR1 reads SGHRS; CDR2 reads YFSETQ. The CDR3 covers 15 residues. The DNA for the CDR3 is TGCGCCAGCAGTTTTGATTCGGGGAGAGGGACTGAAGCTTTCTTT. Its protein is CASSFDSGRGTEAFF. Supplemented by reference TRBV5-1 and TRBJ1-1, the full variable domain reads KAGVTQTPRYLIKTRGQQVTLSCSPISGHRSVSWYQQTPGQGLQFLFEYFSETQRNKGNFPGRFSGRQFSNSRSEMNVSTLELGDSALYLCASSFDSGRGTEAFFGQGTRLTVV.

V is TRBV10-2 and J is TRBJ1-2, with D perhaps matching TRBD1 (5 bases). V lost 6 bases and J 6 bases, leaving 17 bases between the germline ends. Germline V gene sequence: CDR1 WSHSY, CDR2 SAAADI. The CDR3 runs to 14 residues. The CDR3 DNA reads as TGCGCCAGCAGCCCGGCGGGGCCCACAGATGGCTACACCTTC. This sequence encodes CASSPAGPTDGYTF.

The chain recombines TRBV20-1 with TRBJ2-5; TRBD1 agrees at 8 bases. This CDR3 region has 13 residues. From germline, CDR1 is DFQATT and CDR2 SNEGSKA (reference sequence). After removal of 6 bases from V and 1 base from J, the junction contained 4 bases not matched to a gene. CDR3 amino acids: CSARDRLQETQYF. The CDR3 bases are TGCAGTGCGCGGGACAGGCTCCAAGAGACCCAGTACTTC.

This clonotype was seen ten or more times. V and J are TRBV20-1 and TRBJ1-1; D is undetermined. The CDR3 extends over 15 amino acids. Germline CDR1 is DFQATT and CDR2 is SNEGSKA (reference sequence). V lost 3 bases and J lost 4, with 18 bases in between. CDR3 in amino acids: CSASPPPGLGTEAFF. CDR3 DNA sequence: TGCAGTGCTAGCCCTCCTCCGGGGTTGGGCACTGAAGCTTTCTTT.